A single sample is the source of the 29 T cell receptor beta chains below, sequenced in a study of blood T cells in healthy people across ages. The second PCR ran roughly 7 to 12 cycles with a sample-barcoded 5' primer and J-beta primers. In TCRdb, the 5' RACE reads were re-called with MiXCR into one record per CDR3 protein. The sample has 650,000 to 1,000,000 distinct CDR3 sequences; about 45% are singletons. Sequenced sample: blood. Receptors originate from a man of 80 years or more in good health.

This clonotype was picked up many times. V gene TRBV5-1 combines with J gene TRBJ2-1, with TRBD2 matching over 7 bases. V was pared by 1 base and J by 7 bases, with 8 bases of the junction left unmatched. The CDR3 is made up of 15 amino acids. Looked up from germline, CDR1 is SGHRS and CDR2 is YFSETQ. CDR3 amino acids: CASSLIAGEANEQFF. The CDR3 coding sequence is TGCGCCAGCAGCTTGATAGCGGGCGAAGCAAATGAGCAGTTCTTC.

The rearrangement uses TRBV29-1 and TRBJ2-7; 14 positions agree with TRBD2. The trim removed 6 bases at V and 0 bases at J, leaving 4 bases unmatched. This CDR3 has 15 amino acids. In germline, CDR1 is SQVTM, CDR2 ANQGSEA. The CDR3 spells CSVGGLAGVSYEQYF. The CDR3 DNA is TGCAGCGTGGGGGGACTAGCGGGAGTCTCCTACGAGCAGTACTTC.

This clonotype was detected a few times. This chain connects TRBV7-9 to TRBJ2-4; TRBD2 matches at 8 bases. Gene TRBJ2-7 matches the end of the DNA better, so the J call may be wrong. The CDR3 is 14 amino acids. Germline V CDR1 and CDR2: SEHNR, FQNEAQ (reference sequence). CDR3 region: CASSQGLDRPEQYF. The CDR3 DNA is TGTGCCAGCAGCCAGGGACTAGATCGTCCCGAGCAGTACTTC.

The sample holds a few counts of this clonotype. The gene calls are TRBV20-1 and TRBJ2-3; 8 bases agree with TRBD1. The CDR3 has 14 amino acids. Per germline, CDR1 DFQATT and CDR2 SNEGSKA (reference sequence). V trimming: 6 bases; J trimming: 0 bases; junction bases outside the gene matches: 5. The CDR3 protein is CSADRDRSTDTQYF. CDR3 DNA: TGCAGTGCCGATCGGGACAGGAGCACAGATACGCAGTATTTT.

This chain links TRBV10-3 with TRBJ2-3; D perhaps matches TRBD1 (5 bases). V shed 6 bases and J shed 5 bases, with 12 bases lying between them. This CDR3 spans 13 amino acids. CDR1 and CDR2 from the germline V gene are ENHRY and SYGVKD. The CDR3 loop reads CAISFSRGDTQYF. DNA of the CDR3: TGTGCCATCAGCTTCTCAAGGGGAGATACGCAGTATTTT.

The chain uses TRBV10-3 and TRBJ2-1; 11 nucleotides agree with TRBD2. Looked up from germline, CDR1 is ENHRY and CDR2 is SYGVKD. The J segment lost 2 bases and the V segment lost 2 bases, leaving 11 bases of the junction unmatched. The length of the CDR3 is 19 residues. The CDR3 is CAISEIGLAGSLTYNEQFF. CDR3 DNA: TGTGCCATCAGTGAGATTGGACTAGCGGGTTCTCTTACCTACAATGAGCAGTTCTTC.

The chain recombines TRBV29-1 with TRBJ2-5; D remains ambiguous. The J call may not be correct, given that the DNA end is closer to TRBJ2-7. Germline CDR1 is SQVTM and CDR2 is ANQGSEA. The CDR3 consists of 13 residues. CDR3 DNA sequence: TGCAGCGTTGAATCTTTGCTTACATCCGAGCAGTACTTC. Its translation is CSVESLLTSEQYF.

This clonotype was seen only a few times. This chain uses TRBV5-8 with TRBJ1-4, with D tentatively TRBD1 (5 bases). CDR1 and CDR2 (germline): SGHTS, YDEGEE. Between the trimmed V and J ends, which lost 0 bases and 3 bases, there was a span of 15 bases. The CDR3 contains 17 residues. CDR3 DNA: TGTGCCAGCAGCTTGGTCAGGGCGGATTTCGCTAATGAAAAACTGTTTTTT. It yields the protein CASSLVRADFANEKLFF.

In DNA, the CDR3 is TGTGCCAGCAGCTTAAGCTCACACATTCAGTACTTC. Its translation is CASSLSSHIQYF. The V gene is TRBV7-2, the J gene TRBJ2-4; D not certain. The CDR3 spans 12 residues. Trimming pared 2 bases from V and 8 bases from J, leaving 7 bases between. Germline V gene sequence: CDR1 SGHTA, CDR2 FQGNSA.

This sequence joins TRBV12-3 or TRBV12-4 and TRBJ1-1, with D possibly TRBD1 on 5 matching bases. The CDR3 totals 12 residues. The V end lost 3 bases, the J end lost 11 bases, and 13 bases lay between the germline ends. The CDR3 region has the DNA TGTGCCAGCAGTTTTTATCAGGGTATGGCTTTCTTT. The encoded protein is CASSFYQGMAFF.

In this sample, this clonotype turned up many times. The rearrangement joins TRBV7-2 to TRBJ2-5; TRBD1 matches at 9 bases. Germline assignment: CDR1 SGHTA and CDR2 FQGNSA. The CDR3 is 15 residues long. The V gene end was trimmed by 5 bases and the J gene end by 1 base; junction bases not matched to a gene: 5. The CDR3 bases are TGTGCCAGCAGCCTCCGGGACAGGGTCCAAGAGACCCAGTACTTC. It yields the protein CASSLRDRVQETQYF.

CDR3 amino acids: CASSFGYPDTQYF. The CDR3 nucleotides read TGCGCCAGCAGCTTTGGTTACCCAGATACGCAGTATTTT. V usage is TRBV5-1 and J usage is TRBJ2-3; unclear D gene. Germline loops: CDR1 SGHRS, CDR2 YFSETQ. The CDR3 is 13 residues long. Trimming took off 2 bases at V and 4 bases at J, with 8 bases between the two ends. The whole variable domain, filled in from reference TRBV5-1 and TRBJ2-3, reads KAGVTQTPRYLIKTRGQQVTLSCSPISGHRSVSWYQQTPGQGLQFLFEYFSETQRNKGNFPGRFSGRQFSNSRSEMNVSTLELGDSALYLCASSFGYPDTQYFGPGTRLTVL.

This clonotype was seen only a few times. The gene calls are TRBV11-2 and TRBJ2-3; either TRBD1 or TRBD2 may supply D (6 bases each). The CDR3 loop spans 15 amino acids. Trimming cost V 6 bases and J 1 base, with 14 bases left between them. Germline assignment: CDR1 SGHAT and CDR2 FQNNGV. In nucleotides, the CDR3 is TGTGCCAGCAGTTTTTCAGGGGAGGGCACAGATACGCAGTATTTT. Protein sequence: CASSFSGEGTDTQYF.

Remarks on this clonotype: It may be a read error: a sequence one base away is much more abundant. In nucleotides, the CDR3 is TGTGCCAGCAGTGAAGCTCCTAGCGGGAGCGGGACAGATGCGCAGTATTTT. It is translated as CASSEAPSGSGTDAQYF. The J gene is TRBJ2-3, the V gene TRBV2; 10 nucleotides line up with TRBD2. Germline V lookup: CDR1 SNHLY, CDR2 FYNNEI. The CDR3 totals 17 residues.

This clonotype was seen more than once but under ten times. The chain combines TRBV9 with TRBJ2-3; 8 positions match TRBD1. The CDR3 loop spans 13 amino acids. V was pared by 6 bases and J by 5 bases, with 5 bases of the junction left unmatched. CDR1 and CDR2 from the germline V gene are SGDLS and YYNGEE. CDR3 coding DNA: TGTGCCAGCACCCTAACAGGGGGAGATACGCAGTATTTT. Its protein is CASTLTGGDTQYF.

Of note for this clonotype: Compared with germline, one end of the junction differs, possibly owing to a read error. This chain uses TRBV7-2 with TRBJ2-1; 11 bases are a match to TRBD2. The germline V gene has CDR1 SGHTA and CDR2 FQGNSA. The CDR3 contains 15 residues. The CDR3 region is CAGSLAGGPRNEQFF. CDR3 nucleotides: TGTGCCGGCAGCTTAGCGGGAGGGCCACGGAATGAGCAGTTCTTC.

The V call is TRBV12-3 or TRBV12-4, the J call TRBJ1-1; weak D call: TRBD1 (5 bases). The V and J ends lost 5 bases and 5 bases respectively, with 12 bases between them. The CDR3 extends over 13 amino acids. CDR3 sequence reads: CASSTTGRTEAFF. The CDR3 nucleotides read TGTGCCAGCAGTACGACGGGACGGACTGAAGCTTTCTTT.

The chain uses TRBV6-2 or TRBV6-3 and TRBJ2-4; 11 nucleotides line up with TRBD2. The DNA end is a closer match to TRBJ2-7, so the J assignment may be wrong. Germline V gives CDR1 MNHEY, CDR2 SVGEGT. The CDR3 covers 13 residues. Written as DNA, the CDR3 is TGTGCCAGCAGTTCGACTAGCGGGACCGAGCAGTACTTC. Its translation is CASSSTSGTEQYF.

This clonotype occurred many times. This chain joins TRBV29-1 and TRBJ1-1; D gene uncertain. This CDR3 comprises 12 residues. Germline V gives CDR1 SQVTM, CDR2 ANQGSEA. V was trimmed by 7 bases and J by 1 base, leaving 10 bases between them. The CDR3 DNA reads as TGCAGCGCAATACGTAAGAACACTGAAGCTTTCTTT. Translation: CSAIRKNTEAFF.

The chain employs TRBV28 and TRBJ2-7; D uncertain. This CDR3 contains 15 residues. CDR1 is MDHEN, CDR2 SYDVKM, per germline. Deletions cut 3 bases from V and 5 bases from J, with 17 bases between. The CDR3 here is CASSFGVAPKNEQYF. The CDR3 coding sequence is TGTGCCAGCAGTTTTGGGGTAGCTCCTAAGAACGAGCAGTACTTC.

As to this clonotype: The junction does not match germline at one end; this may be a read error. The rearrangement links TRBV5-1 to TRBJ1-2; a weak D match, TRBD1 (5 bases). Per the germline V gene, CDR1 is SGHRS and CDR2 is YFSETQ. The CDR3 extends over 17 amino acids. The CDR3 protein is CASRQTPGPQGDYDYTF. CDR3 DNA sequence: TGCGCCAGCAGGCAAACACCCGGGCCTCAAGGGGACTATGACTACACCTTC.

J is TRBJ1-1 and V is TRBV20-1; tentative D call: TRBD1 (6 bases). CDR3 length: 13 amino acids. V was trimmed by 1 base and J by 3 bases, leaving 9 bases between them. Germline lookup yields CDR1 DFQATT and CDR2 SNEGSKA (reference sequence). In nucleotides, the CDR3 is TGCAGTGCTAGAGGGGACATCTACACTGAAGCTTTCTTT. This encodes CSARGDIYTEAFF.

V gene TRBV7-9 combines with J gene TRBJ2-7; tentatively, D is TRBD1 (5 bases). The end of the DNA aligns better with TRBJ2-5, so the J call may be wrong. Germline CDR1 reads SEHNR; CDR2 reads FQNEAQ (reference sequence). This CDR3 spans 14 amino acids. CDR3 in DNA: TGTGCCAGCAGCTTCGGGCAGGGCCGCAAGACCCAGTACTTC. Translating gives CASSFGQGRKTQYF.

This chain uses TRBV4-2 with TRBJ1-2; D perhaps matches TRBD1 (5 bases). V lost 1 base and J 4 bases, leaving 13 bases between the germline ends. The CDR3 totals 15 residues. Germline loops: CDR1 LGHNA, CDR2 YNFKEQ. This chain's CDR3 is CASSQAGGRGYGYTF. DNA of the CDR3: TGTGCCAGCAGCCAAGCGGGGGGAAGAGGCTATGGCTACACCTTC.

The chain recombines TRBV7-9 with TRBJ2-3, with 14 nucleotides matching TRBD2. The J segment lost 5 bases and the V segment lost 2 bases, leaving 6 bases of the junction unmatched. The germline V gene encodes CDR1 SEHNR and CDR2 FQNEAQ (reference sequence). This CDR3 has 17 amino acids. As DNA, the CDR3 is TGTGCCAGCAGCTTAAGAGGGACTAGCGGGAGTCAAGATACGCAGTATTTT. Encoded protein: CASSLRGTSGSQDTQYF.

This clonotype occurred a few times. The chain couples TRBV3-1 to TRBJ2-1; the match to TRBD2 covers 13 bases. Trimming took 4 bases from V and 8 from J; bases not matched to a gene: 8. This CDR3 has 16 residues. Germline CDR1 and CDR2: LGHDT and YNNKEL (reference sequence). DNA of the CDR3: TGTGCCAGCAGCCGCCGGACTAGCGGGAGTCCCTATGAGCAGTTCTTC. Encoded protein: CASSRRTSGSPYEQFF.

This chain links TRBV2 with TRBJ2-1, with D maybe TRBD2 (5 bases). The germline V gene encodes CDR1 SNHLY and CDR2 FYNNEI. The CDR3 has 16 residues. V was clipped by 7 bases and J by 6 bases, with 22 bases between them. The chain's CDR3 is CASNRLRGHQTNEQFF. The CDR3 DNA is TGTGCCAGCAACCGTCTTCGGGGTCACCAAACCAATGAGCAGTTCTTC.

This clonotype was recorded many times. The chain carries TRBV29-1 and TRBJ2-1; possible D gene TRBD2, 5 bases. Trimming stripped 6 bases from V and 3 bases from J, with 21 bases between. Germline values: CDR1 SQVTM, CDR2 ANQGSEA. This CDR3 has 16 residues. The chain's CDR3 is CSVPLVDGGFYNEQFF. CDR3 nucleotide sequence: TGCAGCGTACCTTTGGTCGACGGCGGGTTCTACAATGAGCAGTTCTTC.

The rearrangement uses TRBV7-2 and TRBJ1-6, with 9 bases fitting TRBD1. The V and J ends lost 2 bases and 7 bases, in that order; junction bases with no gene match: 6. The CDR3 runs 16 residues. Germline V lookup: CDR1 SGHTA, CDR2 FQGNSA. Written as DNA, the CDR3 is TGTGCCAGCAGCTTAAAGGGACAGGGAGCGAATTCACCCCTCCACTTT. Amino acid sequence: CASSLKGQGANSPLHF.